The 24 T cell receptor beta chains below all came from one sample that was sequenced in a study of CD4 T cells in relation to SARS-CoV-2 and coronaviruses. The unexposed donors gave CD4+ T cells in about 2010-2019, prior to COVID-19. Measured with immunoSEQ multiplex PCR; TCRdb has only the in-frame clones, and not every one. The profile shows 60,000 or so clones, about 95% of them singletons. Source material: naive CD4+ T cells from PBMCs. Subset given: naive CD4+ T cells isolated by negative enrichment. The receptor source for this set is a human donor in good health.

V usage is TRBV7-3 and J usage is TRBJ2-2; D may be TRBD2 (5 bases). Trimming shortened V by 4 bases and J by 3 bases, and 6 bases separated the two germline ends. Germline loops: CDR1 SGHTA, CDR2 FQGTGA. The CDR3 is 13 amino acids. The CDR3 nucleotides read TGTGCCAGCAGCTCGGACTACACCGGGGAGCTGTTTTTT. Encoded protein: CASSSDYTGELFF.

The chain is built from TRBV6-5 and TRBJ2-7, with 10 bases aligning to TRBD2. The CDR3 loop spans 13 amino acids. Per germline, CDR1 MNHEY and CDR2 SVGAGI. Trimming at V came to 6 bases and at J to 3 bases, leaving 2 bases not matched to a gene. CDR3 residues: CASRTSGRYEQYF. CDR3 bases: TGTGCCAGCAGGACTAGCGGGCGCTACGAGCAGTACTTC.

V is TRBV6-5 and J is TRBJ2-3; 11 bases are a match to TRBD1. Germline lookup yields CDR1 MNHEY and CDR2 SVGAGI. This CDR3 is 15 amino acids long. V lost 6 bases, J lost 3 bases, and 5 bases stayed unmatched. The CDR3 DNA reads as TGTGCCAGCAGCCCAGGACAGGGGGCGACAGATACGCAGTATTTT. Residues: CASSPGQGATDTQYF.

The chain combines TRBV9 with TRBJ2-5, with TRBD1 matching over 7 bases. Looked up from germline, CDR1 is SGDLS and CDR2 is YYNGEE. The CDR3 has 15 amino acids. Trimming cost V 5 bases and J 7 bases; bases outside gene matches: 14. The CDR3 DNA follows: TGTGCCAGCAGTCTCCGGGACAGACCGTTAGCGACCCAGTACTTC. This sequence encodes CASSLRDRPLATQYF.

The V call is TRBV9, the J call TRBJ2-1, with D tentatively TRBD2 (5 bases). Germline loops: CDR1 SGDLS, CDR2 YYNGEE. CDR3 length equals 14 residues. Trimming removed 1 base from V and 9 bases from J, with 14 bases in between. CDR3 nucleotide sequence: TGTGCCAGCAGCGTATTGGGAACCGCGGGTGAGCAGTTCTTC. It specifies CASSVLGTAGEQFF.

The CDR3 DNA reads TGTGCCAGCTACGACCCGCAGGGAGGAAACACTGAAGCTTTCTTT. Translating gives CASYDPQGGNTEAFF. The chain couples TRBV5-6 to TRBJ1-1; the D gene is possibly TRBD1 (5 bases). The CDR3 has 15 amino acids. The germline V gene has CDR1 SGHDT and CDR2 YYEEEE. V was shortened by 7 bases and J by 2 bases, with 18 bases between the two germline ends. Full variable domain (rest looked up from reference TRBV5-6 and TRBJ1-1): DAGVTQSPTHLIKTRGQQVTLRCSPKSGHDTVSWYQQALGQGPQFIFQYYEEEERQRGNFPDRFSGHQFPNYSSELNVNALLLGDSALYLCASYDPQGGNTEAFFGQGTRLTVV.

This clone has only a few counts. The rearrangement uses TRBV28 and TRBJ2-7, with 8 bases that match TRBD2. CDR1 and CDR2 from the germline V gene are MDHEN and SYDVKM. The CDR3 has 15 amino acids. V was pared by 4 bases and J by 5 bases, with 10 bases of the junction left unmatched. The CDR3 region is CASSSWSLAENEQYF. Here the CDR3 DNA reads TGTGCCAGCAGTTCGTGGTCACTAGCGGAGAACGAGCAGTACTTC.

This chain joins TRBV15 and TRBJ1-1; 7 nucleotides align to TRBD1. Per the germline V gene, CDR1 is LNHNV and CDR2 is YYDKDF (reference sequence). The CDR3 sequence is 18 residues long. V shed 5 bases, J shed 0 bases, and the junction held 15 bases outside the gene matches. The CDR3 region is CATSSQRWGQIMNTEAFF. CDR3 coding DNA: TGTGCCACCAGCTCCCAGCGGTGGGGACAGATTATGAACACTGAAGCTTTCTTT. Looking up the rest from reference TRBV15 and TRBJ1-1 gives the full variable domain: DAMVIQNPRYQVTQFGKPVTLSCSQTLNHNVMYWYQQKSSQAPKLLFHYYDKDFNNEADTPDNFQSRRPNTSFCFLDIRSPGLGDTAMYLCATSSQRWGQIMNTEAFFGQGTRLTVV.

This clone showed up just once. The V and J genes are TRBV11-2 and TRBJ1-1; TRBD1 is a possible D gene (5 bases). The CDR3 loop spans 16 amino acids. Germline V CDR1 and CDR2: SGHAT, FQNNGV. V was clipped by 4 bases and J by 2 bases, with 17 bases between them. The CDR3 spells CASSYESGTPNTEAFF. CDR3 DNA: TGTGCCAGCAGCTACGAATCCGGGACCCCTAACACTGAAGCTTTCTTT.

This clone has only one observation. The V and J genes are TRBV27 and TRBJ2-5; the match to TRBD1 covers 10 bases. Unmatched junction bases numbered 4, after V lost 6 bases and J lost 3 bases. The CDR3 runs to 14 residues. CDR1 MNHEY and CDR2 SMNVEV come from the germline V gene (reference sequence). CDR3 coding DNA: TGTGCCAGCAGGCCGGGACAGGGGAAAGAGACCCAGTACTTC. Protein: CASRPGQGKETQYF.

The V gene is TRBV11-2, the J gene TRBJ2-6; D remains unclear. The CDR3 has 17 amino acids. CDR1 and CDR2 from the germline V gene are SGHAT and FQNNGV. V gave up 0 bases and J gave up 4 bases, with 13 bases separating them. CDR3 residues: CASSLDRVGSGANVLTF. CDR3 sequence (DNA): TGTGCCAGCAGCTTAGATCGAGTGGGATCAGGGGCCAACGTCCTGACTTTC. The complete variable domain, with remaining parts taken from reference TRBV11-2 and TRBJ2-6, reads EAGVAQSPRYKIIEKRQSVAFWCNPISGHATLYWYQQILGQGPKLLIQFQNNGVVDDSQLPKDRFSAERLKGVDSTLKIQPAKLEDSAVYLCASSLDRVGSGANVLTFGAGSRLTVL.

The chain employs TRBV25-1 and TRBJ2-7, with D perhaps matching TRBD1 or TRBD2 (5 bases each). The ends were cut back, 5 bases at V and 9 bases at J, with 11 bases in the middle. This CDR3 comprises 11 residues. Germline CDR1 is MGHDK and CDR2 is SYGVNS. The CDR3 DNA is TGTGCCAGCAGTTCGGGGCATGTGCAGTACTTC. Translated: CASSSGHVQYF.

CDR3 in amino acids: CASSMSTGGRGGYGYTF. CDR3 sequence (DNA): TGTGCCAGTAGTATGTCAACAGGGGGCCGGGGTGGCTATGGCTACACCTTC. The V and J genes are TRBV19 and TRBJ1-2; the match to TRBD1 covers 9 bases. V trimming: 3 bases; J trimming: 4 bases; junction bases outside the gene matches: 12. The CDR3 covers 17 residues. Germline CDR1 LNHDA, CDR2 SQIVND (reference sequence).

Here the CDR3 reads CASSSQGAVTDTQYF. In DNA form, the CDR3 reads TGCGCCAGCAGCTCTCAGGGGGCAGTCACAGATACGCAGTATTTT. V and J are TRBV5-1 and TRBJ2-3, with 8 bases aligning to TRBD1. This CDR3 comprises 15 residues. V was pared by 3 bases and J by 2 bases, with 5 bases of the junction left unmatched. Germline lookup yields CDR1 SGHRS and CDR2 YFSETQ.

This chain uses TRBV30 with TRBJ2-7; the match to TRBD2 covers 7 bases. V lost 0 bases, J lost 7 bases, and 9 bases stayed unmatched. Per the germline V gene, CDR1 is GTSNPN and CDR2 is SVGIG (reference sequence). This CDR3 has 14 amino acids. Here the CDR3 reads CAWSVGGSLREQYF. Here the CDR3 DNA reads TGTGCCTGGAGTGTAGGCGGGAGCCTTCGAGAGCAGTACTTC.

V and J are TRBV6-6 and TRBJ1-2; maybe TRBD1 (5 bases). Germline V gives CDR1 MNHNY, CDR2 SVGAGI (reference sequence). This CDR3 contains 16 residues. Trimming left V 0 bases short and J 3 bases short, with 14 bases between. The CDR3 DNA reads as TGTGCCAGCAGTTACTCCAGGGTAGGATCGGACTATGGCTACACCTTC. This gives the protein CASSYSRVGSDYGYTF.

This sequence joins TRBV7-2 and TRBJ2-5, with D tentatively TRBD1 (6 bases). The germline V gene encodes CDR1 SGHTA and CDR2 FQGNSA. The CDR3 length is 15 residues. The V gene lost 1 base and the J gene lost 4 bases, with 13 bases spanning the gap. CDR3 sequence: CASSLVTGTGETQYF. The DNA of the CDR3 is TGTGCCAGCAGCTTAGTGACAGGAACGGGAGAGACCCAGTACTTC.

The chain has TRBV28 and TRBJ2-7; D uncertain. Per germline, CDR1 MDHEN and CDR2 SYDVKM. The CDR3 has 11 amino acids. The V and J ends lost 8 bases and 4 bases respectively, with 9 bases between them. The CDR3 nucleotides are TGTGCCAGCTCGGAACGTTACGAGCAGTACTTC. This gives the protein CASSERYEQYF.

The gene calls are TRBV10-3 and TRBJ1-1; D uncertain. V lost 2 bases and J lost 1, with 2 bases in between. The CDR3 extends over 12 amino acids. Germline lookup yields CDR1 ENHRY and CDR2 SYGVKD. CDR3 residues: CAISERNTEAFF. The CDR3 DNA is TGTGCCATCAGTGAGCGGAACACTGAAGCTTTCTTT.

The chain couples TRBV28 to TRBJ2-7; 7 nucleotides align to TRBD1. The J segment lost 5 bases and the V segment lost 3 bases, leaving 10 bases of the junction unmatched. Germline V gene lookup returns CDR1 MDHEN and CDR2 SYDVKM. The CDR3 has 15 amino acids. The CDR3: CASSFPGQVLDEQYF. In DNA, the CDR3 is TGTGCCAGCAGTTTCCCCGGACAGGTTCTGGACGAGCAGTACTTC. Full variable domain (remainder filled in from reference TRBV28 and TRBJ2-7): DVKVTQSSRYLVKRTGEKVFLECVQDMDHENMFWYRQDPGLGLRLIYFSYDVKMKEKGDIPEGYSVSREKKERFSLILESASTNQTSMYLCASSFPGQVLDEQYFGPGTRLTVT.

The V call is TRBV5-1, the J call TRBJ2-5, with D tentatively TRBD1 (6 bases). V shed 0 bases and J shed 2 bases, with 8 bases lying between them. Per germline, CDR1 SGHRS and CDR2 YFSETQ. CDR3 size: 14 residues. The CDR3 region has the DNA TGCGCCAGCAGCTTGGACAGGGTACAAGAGACCCAGTACTTC. Protein sequence: CASSLDRVQETQYF. Complete variable domain (other parts from reference TRBV5-1 and TRBJ2-5): KAGVTQTPRYLIKTRGQQVTLSCSPISGHRSVSWYQQTPGQGLQFLFEYFSETQRNKGNFPGRFSGRQFSNSRSEMNVSTLELGDSALYLCASSLDRVQETQYFGPGTRLLVL.

The chain joins TRBV15 to TRBJ2-1; 13 bases agree with TRBD2. Germline lookup yields CDR1 LNHNV and CDR2 YYDKDF (reference sequence). The CDR3 length is 17 residues. V was pared by 5 bases and J by 6 bases, with 10 bases of the junction left unmatched. CDR3 bases: TGTGCCACCAGCGGATATAGTAGGACTAGCGGGAGCAATGAGCAGTTCTTC. Encoded protein: CATSGYSRTSGSNEQFF. The complete variable domain, with remaining parts taken from reference TRBV15 and TRBJ2-1, reads DAMVIQNPRYQVTQFGKPVTLSCSQTLNHNVMYWYQQKSSQAPKLLFHYYDKDFNNEADTPDNFQSRRPNTSFCFLDIRSPGLGDTAMYLCATSGYSRTSGSNEQFFGPGTRLTVL.

The chain is built from TRBV7-9 and TRBJ2-3, with D tentatively TRBD2 (5 bases). V shed 5 bases and J shed 2 bases, with 11 bases lying between them. The CDR3 length is 14 residues. CDR1 is SEHNR, CDR2 FQNEAQ, per germline (reference sequence). The CDR3 DNA reads TGTGCCAGCAGCCTCGGACTTTCCACAGATACGCAGTATTTT. Translated: CASSLGLSTDTQYF.

This clone came up once. V is TRBV19 and J is TRBJ1-5; 7 bases match TRBD1. Germline V gene sequence: CDR1 LNHDA, CDR2 SQIVND (reference sequence). With 5 bases clipped from V and 7 bases from J, the junction kept 8 bases outside the gene matches. The CDR3 totals 14 residues. The CDR3: CASSPRGREQPQHF. The CDR3 region has the DNA TGTGCCAGTAGTCCCAGGGGGAGGGAACAGCCCCAGCATTTT.